This TCR beta chain emerged from a study of blood T cells in healthy people across ages. The CDR3 sequence is 15 residues long. Germline CDR1 is SGHVS and CDR2 is FNYEAQ. With 4 bases clipped from V and 3 bases from J, the junction kept 6 bases outside the gene matches. This clonotype occurred many times. Its antigen is not identified. Study outcomes and limitations: A roughly linear age-dependent decrease characterized TCR beta diversity per million T cells. A strong correlation between TCR beta diversity and naive T cell percentage was seen.

A second PCR, run for about 7 to 11 cycles, used a sample-barcoded 5' primer plus a J-beta primer mix. In TCRdb, the 5' RACE reads were re-called with MiXCR into one record per CDR3 protein. Of about 1.7 million distinct CDR3 sequences listed, over 25% are singletons. Isolation per sample recovered at least 6 million PBMCs. Per sample, at least 5.5 micrograms of total RNA were extracted. The sequence was obtained from a woman younger than 45 in good health. The J gene is TRBJ2-7, the V gene TRBV7-6; 10 bases align to TRBD1. Sequencing was carried out using blood. The CDR3 nucleotides read TGTGCCAGCAGCTCCGCCGGGACAGGGGTCTACGAGCAGTACTTC. Its protein product is CASSSAGTGVYEQYF.